This TCR beta chain stems from a study of human T cells and chemical hapten exposure. Study overall: Patches that contained 0.01% DPC were applied to the upper back and read at 6 days.

Germline assignment: CDR1 MNHEY and CDR2 SVGEGT. This CDR3 is built from 14 residues. V was cut by 5 bases and J by 1 base, with 11 bases left in between. This clonotype was observed a handful of times. Time point noted: patch test 3, about 24 weeks after DPC sensitization. Treatment meaning: therapeutic diphenylcyclopropenone sensitization with weekly scalp DPC. From the RACE reads, TCRdb called clonotypes with MiXCR, one entry per CDR3 protein. The sample contains 50,000 to 80,000 distinct CDR3 sequences, 11% of which appear only once. The origin of this receptor is a woman aged 25 to 45 with alopecia areata. Some clones in this sample may be carry-over from other donors' samples. The starting material was whole blood, obtained in connection with sensitization to the hapten diphenylcyclopropenone (DPC). This rearrangement joins TRBV6-2 or TRBV6-3 to TRBJ1-1; D not certain. CDR3 in DNA: TGTGCCAGCAGTCCCCCGTGGGCGAACACTGAAGCTTTCTTT. It codes for CASSPPWANTEAFF.